The 25 T cell receptor beta chains below were found in one sample sequenced in a study of T cell responses to AZD1222 COVID-19 vaccine. Assay used: immunoSEQ multiplex PCR; TCRdb lists only in-frame clones, some missing. The profile shows 65,000 to 95,000 clones, 75% to 85% of them singletons. The specimen comprised peripheral blood, sampled on day 0 of AZD1222 vaccination. The receptors stem from an adult in good health.

V is TRBV27 and J is TRBJ1-4; TRBD1 is a possible D gene (6 bases). Per the germline V gene, CDR1 is MNHEY and CDR2 is SMNVEV (reference sequence). Trimming pared 6 bases from V and 4 bases from J, leaving 12 bases between. This CDR3 is 14 amino acids long. The CDR3 sequence is CASRPDSLNEKLFF. The CDR3 DNA is TGTGCCAGCAGACCGGACAGTCTTAATGAAAAACTGTTTTTT.

The CDR3: CASSMAKSSYNEQFF. The CDR3 nucleotides read TGTGCCAGTAGTATGGCTAAGAGCTCCTACAATGAGCAGTTCTTC. The genes are TRBV19 and TRBJ2-1, with unresolved D. The length of the CDR3 is 15 residues. V lost 3 bases and J lost 0, with 9 bases in between. Germline V CDR1 and CDR2: LNHDA, SQIVND (reference sequence). Drawing the rest from reference TRBV19 and TRBJ2-1, the complete variable domain is DGGITQSPKYLFRKEGQNVTLSCEQNLNHDAMYWYRQDPGQGLRLIYYSQIVNDFQKGDIAEGYSVSREKKESFPLTVTSAQKNPTAFYLCASSMAKSSYNEQFFGPGTRLTVL.

The J gene is TRBJ1-2, the V gene TRBV20-1; D is unclear. This CDR3 is built from 11 residues. Germline V gene sequence: CDR1 DFQATT, CDR2 SNEGSKA (reference sequence). The ends were cut back, 4 bases at V and 8 bases at J, with 11 bases in the middle. CDR3 amino acids: CSANFPPGYTF. The CDR3 region has the DNA TGCAGTGCTAACTTCCCCCCGGGCTACACCTTC.

This chain uses TRBV11-2 with TRBJ1-4, with 9 bases that match TRBD1. The CDR3 has 16 amino acids. V lost 0 bases, J lost 6 bases, and 5 bases stayed unmatched. Germline CDR1 reads SGHAT; CDR2 reads FQNNGV. CDR3 protein: CASSLDPGTGHEKLFF. CDR3 bases: TGTGCCAGCAGCTTAGATCCTGGGACAGGGCATGAAAAACTGTTTTTT.

This chain links TRBV30 with TRBJ1-1; TRBD1 might be the D (6 bases). Per germline, CDR1 GTSNPN and CDR2 SVGIG (reference sequence). This CDR3 is built from 13 residues. V lost 0 bases, J lost 11 bases, and 16 bases lay in between. Here the CDR3 reads CAWSVEDRQRAFF. The CDR3 DNA sequence: TGTGCCTGGAGTGTAGAAGACAGGCAAAGGGCTTTCTTT.

This chain joins TRBV3-1 (or the pseudogene TRBV3-2) and TRBJ1-6; D may be TRBD1 (5 bases). Trimming removed 4 bases from V and 7 bases from J, with 29 bases in between. This CDR3 is 20 amino acids long. Germline V CDR1 and CDR2: LGHDT, YNNKEL (reference sequence). The CDR3, as DNA: TGTGCCAGCAGCCGCCCCCCTGGGGCAGCCCTTCCCTCTACCAATTCACCCCTCCACTTT. This gives the protein CASSRPPGAALPSTNSPLHF.

V is TRBV4-1 and J is TRBJ1-5, with D hard to call. V dropped 1 base and J dropped 5 bases, with 3 bases sitting between them. The CDR3 is 12 amino acids. CDR1 is MGHRA and CDR2 is YSYEKL in the germline V gene. The CDR3 spells CASSQADQPQHF. As DNA, the CDR3 is TGCGCCAGCAGCCAAGCGGATCAGCCCCAGCATTTT.

CDR3 in amino acids: CASSLGGQGPTDTQYF. The CDR3, as DNA: TGTGCCAGCAGCTTGGGGGGACAGGGCCCCACAGATACGCAGTATTTT. This rearrangement joins TRBV5-4 to TRBJ2-3; 9 bases line up with TRBD1. CDR3 size: 16 residues. Trimming removed 0 bases from V and 2 bases from J; junction bases left unmatched: 4. Germline CDR1 SGHNT, CDR2 YYREEE (reference sequence).

This clone was seen more than once but under ten times. CDR3 bases: TGTGCCATCAGTGACCCAGGCCGGGAGAGGCGCGAGCAGTACTTC. Protein product: CAISDPGRERREQYF. The J gene is TRBJ2-7, the V gene TRBV10-3; TRBD2 is a possible D gene (6 bases). Germline V gene lookup returns CDR1 ENHRY and CDR2 SYGVKD. The CDR3 spans 15 residues. V was clipped by 3 bases and J by 6 bases, with 18 bases between them.

The chain is built from TRBV19 and TRBJ1-4; 7 positions agree with TRBD1. The germline V gene encodes CDR1 LNHDA and CDR2 SQIVND (reference sequence). The CDR3 has 16 residues. The V and J ends lost 0 bases and 5 bases, in that order; junction bases with no gene match: 6. CDR3 sequence (DNA): TGTGCCAGTAGTATAGATCTCAGCAGGGGGAATGAAAAACTGTTTTTT. Amino acid sequence: CASSIDLSRGNEKLFF.

The chain employs TRBV7-9 and TRBJ1-2, with 12 bases lining up with TRBD1. V lost 5 bases to trimming and J lost 4 bases; unmatched junction nucleotides: 17. Germline CDR1 is SEHNR and CDR2 is FQNEAQ (reference sequence). There are 19 residues in the CDR3. CDR3 loop: CASSPGLKGQGARGYGYTF. As DNA, the CDR3 is TGTGCCAGCAGCCCCGGACTTAAGGGACAGGGGGCGCGGGGCTATGGCTACACCTTC.

A single count supports this clone. This chain joins TRBV12-3 or TRBV12-4 and TRBJ2-7; 7 bases match TRBD2. After removal of 3 bases from V and 2 bases from J, the junction contained 1 base not matched to a gene. The CDR3 sequence is 13 residues long. The CDR3 DNA is TGTGCCAGCAGTTTCGCGGGAGCCTACGAGCAGTACTTC. This sequence encodes CASSFAGAYEQYF.

The J gene is TRBJ1-4, the V gene TRBV6-1; D unresolved. V dropped 0 bases and J dropped 13 bases, with 15 bases sitting between them. The CDR3 covers 14 residues. Germline V lookup: CDR1 MNHNS, CDR2 SASEGT. The CDR3 DNA reads as TGTGCCAGCAGTGAAGCGCGTAAAGCCGGGTCACTGTTTTTT. Translating gives CASSEARKAGSLFF.

This clone has only a few counts. The J gene is TRBJ2-3, the V gene TRBV10-3; TRBD2 matches 8 bases. The CDR3 runs 14 residues. Germline V CDR1 and CDR2: ENHRY, SYGVKD. The V gene end was trimmed by 7 bases and the J gene end by 4 bases; junction bases not matched to a gene: 7. CDR3 region: CAIKQGLEPDTQYF. CDR3 nucleotides: TGTGCCATCAAGCAGGGACTAGAACCAGATACGCAGTATTTT.

This sequence joins TRBV5-6 and TRBJ1-2; TRBD1 agrees at 10 bases. V lost 6 bases to trimming and J lost 9 bases; unmatched junction nucleotides: 11. Germline assignment: CDR1 SGHDT and CDR2 YYEEEE. The CDR3 contains 14 residues. This CDR3 reads CASTPRGQGRRYTF. CDR3 coding DNA: TGTGCCAGCACTCCAAGGGGACAGGGGAGACGCTACACCTTC.

V is TRBV29-1 and J is TRBJ2-7; no definite D call. The CDR3 has 10 residues. Trimming cost V 7 bases and J 6 bases, with 10 bases left between them. Germline V gene lookup returns CDR1 SQVTM and CDR2 ANQGSEA. CDR3 residues: CSAGVSEQYF. DNA for the CDR3: TGCAGCGCTGGGGTTTCCGAGCAGTACTTC.

The chain carries TRBV12-3 or TRBV12-4 and TRBJ1-4; possible D gene TRBD1, 5 bases. V was trimmed by 7 bases and J by 7 bases, leaving 13 bases between them. The CDR3 sequence is 13 residues long. The CDR3 DNA follows: TGTGCCAGCAAAGCCAGGGAAGTTGAAAAACTGTTTTTT. Translated, it gives CASKAREVEKLFF.

The chain couples TRBV6-5 to TRBJ2-6; D gene ambiguous. Between the trimmed V and J ends, which lost 0 bases and 0 bases, there was a span of 6 bases. CDR3 size: 16 residues. The V gene's germline CDR1 is MNHEY and CDR2 SVGAGI. The CDR3 sequence is CASSYSPSSGANVLTF. CDR3 nucleotides: TGTGCCAGCAGTTACTCGCCGAGCTCTGGGGCCAACGTCCTGACTTTC.

This clone has just one count. J is TRBJ1-1 and V is TRBV28; D is undetermined. The CDR3 is made up of 15 amino acids. The V and J ends lost 10 bases and 1 base respectively, with 19 bases between them. Germline lookup yields CDR1 MDHEN and CDR2 SYDVKM. The DNA for the CDR3 is TGTGCCATCAGACGAGGGTCTAGGGAGAACACTGAAGCTTTCTTT. It yields the protein CAIRRGSRENTEAFF. Full variable domain (outside the CDR3, taken from reference TRBV28 and TRBJ1-1): DVKVTQSSRYLVKRTGEKVFLECVQDMDHENMFWYRQDPGLGLRLIYFSYDVKMKEKGDIPEGYSVSREKKERFSLILESASTNQTSMYLCAIRRGSRENTEAFFGQGTRLTVV.

V is TRBV21-1 and J is TRBJ1-2. TRBV21-1 represents a pseudogene. The CDR3 runs to 15 residues. CDR3 loop: CASRARSALGGGYTF. The CDR3 nucleotides read TGTGCCAGTAGGGCCAGATCGGCGCTCGGTGGTGGCTACACCTTC.

This clone has just one count. The V gene is TRBV28, the J gene TRBJ2-7; 8 nucleotides agree with TRBD2. The CDR3 consists of 17 residues. CDR1 MDHEN and CDR2 SYDVKM come from the germline V gene. V lost 2 bases and J lost 5; bases outside the gene matches: 14. Here the CDR3 DNA reads TGTGCCAGCAGTTTACCCCGGGGAGCGGGAGAAAGACACGAGCAGTACTTC. It is translated as CASSLPRGAGERHEQYF.

This clone was counted between two and nine times. The V and J genes are TRBV6-5 and TRBJ1-2; no firm D call. Trimming took 8 bases from V and 8 from J, leaving 21 bases between them. Germline CDR1 is MNHEY and CDR2 is SVGAGI. The CDR3 totals 14 residues. DNA for the CDR3: TGTGCCAGCTCCCCGAGTCGGGTCGCCGGAGGCTACACCTTC. Its protein is CASSPSRVAGGYTF.

The V and J genes are TRBV19 and TRBJ2-7; 7 nucleotides align to TRBD2. Germline V gene sequence: CDR1 LNHDA, CDR2 SQIVND (reference sequence). J lost 7 bases, V lost 5 bases, and 8 bases had no gene match. The CDR3 runs 13 residues. CDR3 sequence (DNA): TGTGCCAGTAGTGTGAGACTAGCAGGGGAGCAGTACTTC. Amino acid sequence: CASSVRLAGEQYF.

The chain joins TRBV3-1 (or the pseudogene TRBV3-2) to TRBJ1-2; the D is unclear. Looked up from germline, CDR1 is LGHDT and CDR2 is YNNKEL (reference sequence). V was pared by 0 bases and J by 5 bases, with 10 bases between. This CDR3 is 14 amino acids long. The CDR3 spells CASSQDPETYGYTF. The DNA of the CDR3 is TGTGCCAGCAGCCAAGACCCCGAGACTTATGGCTACACCTTC.

The V call is TRBV21-1, the J call TRBJ2-1; the D call TRBD1 from the table was never checked on the DNA. TRBV21-1 is a recognized pseudogene. The CDR3 contains 16 residues. The CDR3 is CASSKVQGSSYNEQFF. The CDR3 DNA sequence: TGTGCCAGCAGCAAAGTCCAGGGCAGCTCCTACAATGAGCAGTTCTTC.